This TCR beta chain stems from a study of human T cells and chemical hapten exposure. This clonotype appeared a few times. The ends were cut back, 8 bases at V and 1 base at J, with 14 bases in the middle. The germline V gene encodes CDR1 MNHEY and CDR2 SVGEGT. This CDR3 comprises 14 residues. Time point of the sample: patch test 2, 6 weeks after DPC sensitization. Sample treatment: therapeutic diphenylcyclopropenone sensitization with weekly scalp DPC. A single record per CDR3 protein comes from TCRdb applying MiXCR to the RACE reads. Altogether approximately 100,000 distinct CDR3 sequences are present, 9.2% being singletons, with the ten largest covering about 3.4%.

The sequences come from whole blood, collected in connection with sensitization to the hapten diphenylcyclopropenone (DPC). The clonotype comes from a woman between 40 and 55 years old with alopecia areata. Some clones in this sample may be carry-over from other donors' samples. The J gene is TRBJ1-1, the V gene TRBV6-2 or TRBV6-3; D gene uncertain. This CDR3 is CASGSRRTNTEAFF. As DNA, the CDR3 is TGTGCCAGCGGTAGTAGACGGACGAACACTGAAGCTTTCTTT.